This T cell receptor (beta chain) was identified during a study of shared clonotypes between healthy human individuals. Turning to the study itself: With ages of 18 to 49, the donors were a couple of women and a few men.

Profiling relied on immunoSEQ multiplex PCR, and the TCRdb table lists in-frame clones only, not all of them. The sample shows roughly 2 million clones, approximately 94% of them seen only once. In this sample, this clone turned up a few times. Its cognate antigen is unknown. Compared with germline, one end of the junction differs, possibly owing to a read error. All the donors were Caucasian adults who lived in Nashville, Tennessee. The CDR3 is 14 amino acids. Germline assignment: CDR1 MNHNY and CDR2 SVGAGI (reference sequence). Findings of the study overall: Naive subsets, compared against memory subsets, generally had larger estimated richness values. In several donors, around 4.8% of naive CD4 clonotypes appeared in common.

The chain employs TRBV6-6 and TRBJ1-6; TRBD1 matches 7 bases. This sequence originates from a young man in good health. Sequencing was done on a sample of naive CD4+ T cells sorted from blood. Subset given: CD45RA+ positively selected. The CDR3: CAGRGGAYNSPLHF. CDR3 nucleotides: TGTGCCGGCAGGGGGGGAGCCTATAATTCACCCCTCCACTTT.